A single sample gave rise to the 29 T cell receptor beta chains below, sequenced in a study of T cells after yellow fever vaccination. One entry per CDR3 protein results from TCRdb running MiXCR on the 5' RACE reads. The sample lists some 420,000 distinct CDR3 sequences; approximately 18% were seen once. Sequencing used PBMCs, obtained before the yellow fever booster vaccination. All receptors come from a man younger than 30 who received the YFV17D yellow fever vaccine.

This chain uses TRBV7-2 with TRBJ1-3; tentative D call: TRBD1 (6 bases). Trimming cost V 4 bases and J 1 base, with 11 bases left between them. CDR3 length: 15 residues. Germline CDR1 reads SGHTA; CDR2 reads FQGNSA. This CDR3 reads CASSSDRQSGNTIYF. The CDR3 DNA is TGTGCCAGCAGCTCCGACAGGCAATCTGGAAACACCATATATTTT.

V is TRBV20-1 and J is TRBJ2-1; perhaps TRBD2 as D (7 bases). This CDR3 contains 14 residues. V lost 3 bases and J lost 9, with 18 bases in between. Per the germline V gene, CDR1 is DFQATT and CDR2 is SNEGSKA (reference sequence). The CDR3 DNA follows: TGCAGTGCTAGGAGGGGGGGCCCTTTAACTGAGCAGTTCTTC. Translated, it gives CSARRGGPLTEQFF.

The rearrangement uses TRBV5-1 and TRBJ2-5; D unresolved. The V gene lost 1 base and the J gene lost 2 bases, with 9 bases spanning the gap. This CDR3 contains 14 residues. CDR1 is SGHRS and CDR2 is YFSETQ in the germline V gene. Here the CDR3 DNA reads TGCGCCAGCAGCTTGCCCTCACGTCAAGAGACCCAGTACTTC. Translated: CASSLPSRQETQYF.

In its sample, this clonotype was seen a few times. The rearrangement links TRBV7-9 to TRBJ1-1; TRBD1 matches 9 bases. The CDR3 is 14 residues long. CDR1 is SEHNR, CDR2 FQNEAQ, per germline (reference sequence). Trimming took 7 bases from V and 4 from J; bases not matched to a gene: 7. The CDR3 region is CASTDDRGGTEAFF. CDR3 DNA sequence: TGTGCCAGCACCGATGACAGGGGGGGCACTGAAGCTTTCTTT.

This clonotype appeared a single time. J is TRBJ1-2 and V is TRBV6-2 or TRBV6-3; D is undetermined. Germline V gene lookup returns CDR1 MNHEY and CDR2 SVGEGT. The CDR3 totals 11 residues. V lost 8 bases to trimming and J lost 5 bases, with 9 bases between them. In DNA form, the CDR3 reads TGTGCCAGCTTTGGAGGGTATGGCTACACCTTC. It translates to CASFGGYGYTF.

This chain uses TRBV24-1 with TRBJ2-2; no reliable D call. V was trimmed by 2 bases and J by 0 bases, leaving 6 bases between them. Germline V CDR1 and CDR2: KGHDR, SFDVKD. The CDR3 is made up of 15 amino acids. The CDR3: CATSDSRPNTGELFF. The CDR3 DNA reads as TGTGCCACCAGTGATTCCCGACCGAACACCGGGGAGCTGTTTTTT.

The chain joins TRBV6-2 or TRBV6-3 to TRBJ2-3; tentative D call: TRBD2 (6 bases). With 10 bases removed from V and 2 bases from J, the gap between germline ends came to 13 bases. The CDR3 is made up of 13 amino acids. Germline lookup yields CDR1 MNHEY and CDR2 SVGEGT. CDR3 coding DNA: TGTGCCACGGTAGCGGTGATCACAGATACGCAGTATTTT. Protein product: CATVAVITDTQYF.

This clonotype was counted between two and nine times. The V and J genes are TRBV6-2 or TRBV6-3 and TRBJ1-6; D is unresolved. Germline V gene data show CDR1 as MNHEY and CDR2 as SVGEGT. Trimming removed 2 bases from V and 5 bases from J, with 4 bases in between. The CDR3 length is 13 residues. CDR3 in amino acids: CASSYRDNSPLHF. The CDR3 region has the DNA TGTGCCAGCAGTTACAGGGATAATTCACCCCTCCACTTT.

The V gene is TRBV2, the J gene TRBJ2-5; TRBD2 matches 10 bases. CDR3 length: 15 residues. The V and J ends lost 3 bases and 7 bases, in that order; junction bases with no gene match: 8. Germline assignment: CDR1 SNHLY and CDR2 FYNNEI. The CDR3 DNA reads TGTGCCAGCAGTGACAGAAGCGGGGGGGCCAGGACCCAGTACTTC. This codes for CASSDRSGGARTQYF.

This clonotype has only a few counts. The rearrangement joins TRBV7-2 to TRBJ2-1; 7 bases match TRBD2. The trim removed 5 bases at V and 3 bases at J, leaving 7 bases unmatched. Germline V gene lookup returns CDR1 SGHTA and CDR2 FQGNSA. The CDR3 is 15 amino acids. The CDR3 DNA is TGTGCCAGCAGCACGCCGGGACTAAACTACAATGAGCAGTTCTTC. Translated, it gives CASSTPGLNYNEQFF.

This clonotype was counted only a few times. V gene TRBV4-2 combines with J gene TRBJ2-2; TRBD1 is a possible D gene (5 bases). The CDR3 runs to 15 residues. CDR1 and CDR2 from the germline V gene are LGHNA and YNFKEQ. Between the trimmed V and J ends, which lost 2 bases and 5 bases, there was a span of 12 bases. DNA for the CDR3: TGTGCCAGCAGCCAAACCCAGGGTTGGACCGGGGAGCTGTTTTTT. This codes for CASSQTQGWTGELFF.

The chain links TRBV12-3 or TRBV12-4 to TRBJ1-2, with 8 bases fitting TRBD1. This CDR3 is 15 amino acids long. V trimming: 4 bases; J trimming: 7 bases; junction bases outside the gene matches: 11. CDR3: CASSWTGSWEGGYTF. CDR3 nucleotide sequence: TGTGCCAGCAGTTGGACAGGGAGTTGGGAGGGTGGCTACACCTTC.

This clonotype has more than one count but fewer than ten. The V gene is TRBV5-4, the J gene TRBJ2-4; 9 bases map to TRBD1. The CDR3 length is 14 residues. V dropped 3 bases and J dropped 9; count of bases not matched to a gene: 7. The V gene's germline CDR1 is SGHNT and CDR2 YYREEE (reference sequence). The CDR3 DNA is TGTGCCAGCAGCTACGAGGGACAGGGAACCATTCAGTACTTC. The encoded protein is CASSYEGQGTIQYF. The full variable domain, in which reference TRBV5-4 and TRBJ2-4 provide the parts outside the CDR3, is ETGVTQSPTHLIKTRGQQVTLRCSSQSGHNTVSWYQQALGQGPQFIFQYYREEENGRGNFPPRFSGLQFPNYSSELNVNALELDDSALYLCASSYEGQGTIQYFGAGTRLSVL.

This clonotype has at least ten counts. This rearrangement joins TRBV20-1 to TRBJ1-2; TRBD1 is a possible D gene (5 bases). The V gene's germline CDR1 is DFQATT and CDR2 SNEGSKA (reference sequence). CDR3 size: 14 residues. V was trimmed by 5 bases and J by 1 base, leaving 14 bases between them. CDR3 bases: TGCAGTGCTCCAAGCGGGACGGTTAACTATGGCTACACCTTC. Translation: CSAPSGTVNYGYTF.

This clonotype was observed a handful of times. V is TRBV30 and J is TRBJ2-5, with D maybe TRBD1 (7 bases). V lost 4 bases, J lost 13 bases, and 16 bases lay in between. CDR3 length: 11 amino acids. CDR1 is GTSNPN and CDR2 is SVGIG in the germline V gene (reference sequence). The CDR3 DNA follows: TGTGCCTGGAACCCGCCAGGGGGGATGTACTTC. Translated: CAWNPPGGMYF.

The sample holds a few counts of this clonotype. This chain links TRBV7-2 with TRBJ2-5; perhaps TRBD2 as D (6 bases). V was clipped by 2 bases and J by 5 bases, with 12 bases between them. The CDR3 runs to 14 residues. Germline V gene sequence: CDR1 SGHTA, CDR2 FQGNSA. The CDR3 spells CASSLRRAGETQYF. In DNA, the CDR3 is TGTGCCAGCAGCTTACGGAGGGCCGGGGAGACCCAGTACTTC.

CDR3 loop: CASGVGVNQPQHF. The CDR3 DNA follows: TGTGCCAGCGGGGTGGGGGTCAATCAGCCCCAGCATTTT. The rearrangement links TRBV6-5 to TRBJ1-5; possible D gene TRBD1, 5 bases. The CDR3 length is 13 residues. Germline CDR1 reads MNHEY; CDR2 reads SVGAGI. The V end was cut by 8 bases, the J end by 3 bases, with 11 bases between.

V is TRBV6-2 or TRBV6-3 and J is TRBJ2-3; TRBD1 matches at 7 bases. Germline lookup yields CDR1 MNHEY and CDR2 SVGEGT. The junction had 4 bases not matched to a gene; V was cut back by 6 bases and J by 7 bases. The CDR3 extends over 12 amino acids. As DNA, the CDR3 is TGTGCCAGCAGCAACAGGGGAAATACGCAGTATTTT. Translated: CASSNRGNTQYF.

This rearrangement joins TRBV5-1 to TRBJ1-1; 7 bases fit TRBD1. V shed 0 bases and J 1 base; nucleotides not matched to a gene: 6. The CDR3 is 16 residues long. Germline loops: CDR1 SGHRS, CDR2 YFSETQ. The CDR3 DNA reads as TGCGCCAGCAGCTTGGGGACAGGATCTTCGAACACTGAAGCTTTCTTT. The encoded protein is CASSLGTGSSNTEAFF.

This clonotype was observed a few times. The DNA is left out, because the CDR3 cannot be placed on it with certainty; the CDR3 is given as TCRdb lists it. The chain joins TRBV21-1 to TRBJ2-4; no check of the table's D call, TRBD2, against the DNA was made. TRBV21-1 is a pseudogene locus. The CDR3 comprises 18 residues, both ends counted. The CDR3 sequence: CASSPTGFACGTKNIQYF.

This clonotype was seen a handful of times. The rearrangement uses TRBV10-1 and TRBJ2-1; TRBD2 matches 8 bases. Losses at the gene ends were 0 bases for V and 4 bases for J; bases not matched to a gene: 8. This CDR3 is 17 amino acids long. In germline, CDR1 is WNHNN, CDR2 SYGVQD (reference sequence). For the CDR3, the DNA is TGCGCCAGCAGTGAGTCGTTCTTCAGCGGGGGTTACAATGAGCAGTTCTTC. Translation gives CASSESFFSGGYNEQFF.

The chain links TRBV27 to TRBJ2-1; D may be TRBD2 (6 bases). V dropped 6 bases and J dropped 8 bases, with 20 bases sitting between them. The CDR3 sequence is 15 residues long. Germline CDR1 MNHEY, CDR2 SMNVEV (reference sequence). CDR3 in DNA: TGTGCCAGCAGAACACCGGAAGGCTGGGGGGATGAGCAGTTCTTC. The encoded protein is CASRTPEGWGDEQFF.

This rearrangement joins TRBV20-1 to TRBJ2-1; D gene uncertain. Trimming pared 1 base from V and 0 bases from J, leaving 7 bases between. Germline lookup yields CDR1 DFQATT and CDR2 SNEGSKA (reference sequence). This CDR3 is 14 amino acids long. The CDR3 DNA is TGCAGTGCTAGAGGCTGGAGCTCCTACAATGAGCAGTTCTTC. Protein product: CSARGWSSYNEQFF.

This clonotype was counted only a few times. The J gene is TRBJ1-1, the V gene TRBV6-4; TRBD1 is a possible D gene (5 bases). The CDR3 runs to 13 residues. Germline CDR1 is MRHNA and CDR2 is SNTAGT. Deletions cut 3 bases from V and 6 bases from J, with 11 bases between. The CDR3 here is CASSEAWGSEAFF. Written as DNA, the CDR3 is TGTGCCAGCAGTGAGGCATGGGGCTCTGAAGCTTTCTTT.

This clonotype was observed a few times. The CDR3 DNA is TGTGCCAGCAGCTTGGACTTCAATGAGCAGTTCTTC. Protein product: CASSLDFNEQFF. The chain links TRBV5-6 to TRBJ2-1, with D hard to call. CDR3 size: 12 residues. Per germline, CDR1 SGHDT and CDR2 YYEEEE. V dropped 0 bases and J dropped 6 bases, with 4 bases sitting between them.

This clonotype came up a few times. The chain couples TRBV7-8 to TRBJ2-3; D is unclear. From germline, CDR1 is SGHVS and CDR2 FQNEAQ. Deletions cut 6 bases from V and 4 bases from J, with 8 bases between. The CDR3 loop spans 12 amino acids. For the CDR3, the DNA is TGTGCCAGCAGGTCTACTTCAGATACGCAGTATTTT. Protein: CASRSTSDTQYF.

V is TRBV5-1 and J is TRBJ1-1; the D is unclear. CDR1 is SGHRS and CDR2 is YFSETQ in the germline V gene. With 1 base removed from V and 3 bases from J, the gap between germline ends came to 13 bases. This CDR3 comprises 15 residues. The CDR3 is CASSLTSGVDTEAFF. CDR3 nucleotides: TGCGCCAGCAGCTTGACGTCCGGGGTTGACACTGAAGCTTTCTTT.

This clonotype was seen a few times. The genes are TRBV11-2 and TRBJ1-2; D remains ambiguous. The CDR3 has 15 residues. V was pared by 2 bases and J by 7 bases, with 17 bases between. Germline CDR1 SGHAT, CDR2 FQNNGV. CDR3 sequence: CASSLSGRRPGGYTF. The DNA of the CDR3 is TGTGCCAGCAGCTTAAGTGGACGACGGCCGGGTGGCTACACCTTC. The full variable domain, completed using reference TRBV11-2 and TRBJ1-2, is EAGVAQSPRYKIIEKRQSVAFWCNPISGHATLYWYQQILGQGPKLLIQFQNNGVVDDSQLPKDRFSAERLKGVDSTLKIQPAKLEDSAVYLCASSLSGRRPGGYTFGSGTRLTVV.

V gene TRBV7-9 combines with J gene TRBJ2-5; D gene unclear. CDR1 is SEHNR and CDR2 is FQNEAQ in the germline V gene (reference sequence). The CDR3 extends over 12 amino acids. V was pared by 5 bases and J by 7 bases, with 11 bases between. The DNA for the CDR3 is TGTGCCAGCAGCACCGGCAGTTTGACCCAGTACTTC. This gives the protein CASSTGSLTQYF.